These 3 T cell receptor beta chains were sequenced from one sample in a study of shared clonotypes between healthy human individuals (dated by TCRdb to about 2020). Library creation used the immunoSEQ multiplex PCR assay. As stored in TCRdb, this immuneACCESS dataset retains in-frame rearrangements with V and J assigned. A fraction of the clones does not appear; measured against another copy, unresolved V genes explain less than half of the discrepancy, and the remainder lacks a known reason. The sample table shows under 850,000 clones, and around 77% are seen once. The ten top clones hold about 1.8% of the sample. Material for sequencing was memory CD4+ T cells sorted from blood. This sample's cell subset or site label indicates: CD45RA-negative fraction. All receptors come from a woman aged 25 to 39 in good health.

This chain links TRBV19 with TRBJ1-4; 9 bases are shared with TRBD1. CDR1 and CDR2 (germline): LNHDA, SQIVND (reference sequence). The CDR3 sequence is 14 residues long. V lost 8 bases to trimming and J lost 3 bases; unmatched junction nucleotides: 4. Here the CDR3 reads CASWDRVSNEKLFF. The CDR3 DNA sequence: TGTGCCAGTTGGGACAGGGTGTCTAATGAAAAACTGTTTTTT.

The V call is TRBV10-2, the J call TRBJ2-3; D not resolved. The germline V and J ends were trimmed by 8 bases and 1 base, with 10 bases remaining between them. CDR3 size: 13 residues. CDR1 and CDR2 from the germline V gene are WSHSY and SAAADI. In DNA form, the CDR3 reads TGCGCCAGCGGTAGCACACGCACAGATACGCAGTATTTT. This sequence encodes CASGSTRTDTQYF.

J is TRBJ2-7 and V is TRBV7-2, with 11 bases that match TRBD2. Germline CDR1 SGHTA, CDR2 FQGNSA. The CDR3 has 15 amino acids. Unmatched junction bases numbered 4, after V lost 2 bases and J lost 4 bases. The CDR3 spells CASSLLSSGRYEQYF. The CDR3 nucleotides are TGTGCCAGCAGCTTATTGTCTAGCGGGAGGTACGAGCAGTACTTC. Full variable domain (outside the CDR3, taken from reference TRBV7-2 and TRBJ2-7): GAGVSQSPSNKVTEKGKDVELRCDPISGHTALYWYRQSLGQGLEFLIYFQGNSAPDKSGLPSDRFSAERTGGSVSTLTIQRTQQEDSAVYLCASSLLSSGRYEQYFGPGTRLTVT.